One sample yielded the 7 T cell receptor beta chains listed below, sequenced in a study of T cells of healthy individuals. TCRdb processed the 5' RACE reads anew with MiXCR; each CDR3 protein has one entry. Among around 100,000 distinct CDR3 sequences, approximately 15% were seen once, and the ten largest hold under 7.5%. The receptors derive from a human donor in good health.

CDR3: CASSYTTGVDYGYTF. The CDR3 DNA is TGTGCCAGCAGTTACACGACAGGGGTGGACTATGGCTACACCTTC. The chain joins TRBV6-6 to TRBJ1-2; 8 bases are a match to TRBD1. The trim removed 2 bases at V and 3 bases at J, leaving 5 bases unmatched. CDR1 and CDR2 (germline): MNHNY, SVGAGI (reference sequence). This CDR3 has 15 amino acids.

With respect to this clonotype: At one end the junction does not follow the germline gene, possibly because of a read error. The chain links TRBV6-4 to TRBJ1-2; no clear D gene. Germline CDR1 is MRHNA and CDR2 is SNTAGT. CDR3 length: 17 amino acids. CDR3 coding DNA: TGTGCCAGCAGTGACGAGAAGGTGATGGATCCATTTGACTACCCCCCCTTC. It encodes CASSDEKVMDPFDYPPF.

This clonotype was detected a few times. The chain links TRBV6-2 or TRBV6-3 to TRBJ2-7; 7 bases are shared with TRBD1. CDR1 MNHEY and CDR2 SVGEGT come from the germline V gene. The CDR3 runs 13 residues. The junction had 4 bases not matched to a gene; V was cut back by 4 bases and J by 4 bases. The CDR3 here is CASSWDSGYEQYF. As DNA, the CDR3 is TGTGCCAGCAGTTGGGACAGTGGGTACGAGCAGTACTTC.

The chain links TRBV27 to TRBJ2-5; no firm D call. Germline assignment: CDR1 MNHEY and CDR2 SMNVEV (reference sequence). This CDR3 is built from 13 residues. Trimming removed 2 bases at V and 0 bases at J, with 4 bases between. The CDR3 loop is CASSLGYQETQYF. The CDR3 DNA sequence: TGTGCCAGCAGTTTAGGGTACCAAGAGACCCAGTACTTC.

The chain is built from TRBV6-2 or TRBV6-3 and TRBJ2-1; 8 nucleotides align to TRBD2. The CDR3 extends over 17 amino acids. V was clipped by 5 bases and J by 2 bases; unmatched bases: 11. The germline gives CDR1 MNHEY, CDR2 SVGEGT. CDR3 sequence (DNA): TGTGCCAGCAGTAGCCGGGGTAGCGGGGACCCCTACAATGAGCAGTTCTTC. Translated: CASSSRGSGDPYNEQFF.

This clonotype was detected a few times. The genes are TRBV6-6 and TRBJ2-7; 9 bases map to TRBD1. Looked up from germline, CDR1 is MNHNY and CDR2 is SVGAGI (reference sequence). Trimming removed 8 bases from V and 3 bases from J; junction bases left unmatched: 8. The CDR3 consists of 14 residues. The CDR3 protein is CASGGDRGFYEQYF. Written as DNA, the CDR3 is TGTGCCAGCGGAGGAGACAGGGGGTTCTACGAGCAGTACTTC.

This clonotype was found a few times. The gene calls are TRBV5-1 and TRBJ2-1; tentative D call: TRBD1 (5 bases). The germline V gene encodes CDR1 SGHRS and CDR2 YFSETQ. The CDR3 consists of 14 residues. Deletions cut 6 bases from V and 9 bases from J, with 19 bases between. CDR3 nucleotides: TGCGCCAGCAAAGGGGCAGGGTTGAGAAGTGAGCAGTTCTTC. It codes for CASKGAGLRSEQFF.